Listed below are T cell receptor beta chains from one sample, sequenced in a study of blood T cell repertoires in COVID-19. The assay was immunoSEQ multiplex PCR, and TCRdb's table has in-frame clones only and misses some. Among roughly 700,000 clones listed, around 89% were seen once. Input material: peripheral blood. The receptors originated from a woman under 30 with acute or convalescent COVID-19. Each CDR3 is given with its conserved first and last residue. A D gene is named only where the DNA matches it firmly. The size field is filled for only some rows; it gives once, few, many or a size class.

d_gene	abundance	v_gene	j_gene	len	CDR3nt	CDR3aa
TRBD2	-	TRBV7-3	TRBJ2-5	16	TGTGCCAGCAGCATTGGACTAGCAGAGGGTCAAGAGACCCAGTACTTC	CASSIGLAEGQETQYF
-	-	TRBV7-3	TRBJ2-1	13	TGTGCCAGCAGCTCCAGGGAAGGGGTTGTGGAGTTCTTC	CASSSREGVVEFF
-	-	TRBV6-1	TRBJ2-7	15	TGTGCCAGCAGTGAATGGGGCCAGGGCTTCTACGAGCAGTACTTC	CASSEWGQGFYEQYF
TRBD1	-	TRBV29-1	TRBJ1-2	13	TGCAGCGTTGAAGAGAGGACAGGGTTCGGCTACACCTTC	CSVEERTGFGYTF
TRBD2	-	TRBV11-2	TRBJ2-2	16	TGTGCCAGCAGCCCCCGGTTAGCGGGGAACACCGGGGAGCTGTTTTTT	CASSPRLAGNTGELFF
TRBD1	few	TRBV25-1	TRBJ2-2	13	TGTGCCAGCAGTGAAAGGGGGCAGGGGCTACTGTTTTTT	CASSERGQGLLFF
-	-	TRBV30	TRBJ1-5	13	TGTGCCTGGAGTGTACCAAGAGGTCAGCCCCAGCATTTT	CAWSVPRGQPQHF
-	-	TRBV14	TRBJ1-1	15	TGTGCCAGCCGGGACATCAGGGGCGGGAACACTGAAGCTTTCTTT	CASRDIRGGNTEAFF
-	-	TRBV3-1/TRBV3-2	TRBJ1-2	13	TGTGCCAGCAGGAAGACCTCAGGGGCCGGCTACACCTTC	CASRKTSGAGYTF
-	-	TRBV7-2	TRBJ2-7	13	TGTGCCAGCAGCTTAGGCAGGGGCTACGAGCAGTACTTC	CASSLGRGYEQYF
TRBD2	-	TRBV5-1	TRBJ2-1	16	TGCGCCAGCAGCTTATATAGCGGGGGGGCTAACAATGAGCAGTTCTTC	CASSLYSGGANNEQFF
TRBD1	-	TRBV7-9	TRBJ1-2	17	TGTGCCAGCAGCCATACGATTCAGATACAGGGGCTCTATGGCTACACCTTC	CASSHTIQIQGLYGYTF
TRBD2	-	TRBV7-2	TRBJ2-5	14	TGTGCCAGCAGCCTCGGGGGGGCCAAAGAGACCCAGTACTTC	CASSLGGAKETQYF
TRBD1	-	TRBV24-1	TRBJ1-1	13	TGTGCCACCAGAGGGCAGGGGGAGGCTGAAGCTTTCTTT	CATRGQGEAEAFF
TRBD1	-	TRBV3-1/TRBV3-2	TRBJ1-2	15	TGTGCCAGCAGCCACAGGGACAGGGTTTACGGTGGCTACACCTTC	CASSHRDRVYGGYTF
TRBD2	few	TRBV6-1	TRBJ2-7	16	TGTGCCAGCAGTGAAGTCATAGCGGGGGGGCCCTCCGAGCAGTACTTC	CASSEVIAGGPSEQYF
TRBD1	-	TRBV7-9	TRBJ1-4	16	TGTGCCAGCAGCCTTGGGGACAGGGGGCAGGATGAAAAACTGTTTTTT	CASSLGDRGQDEKLFF
TRBD1	-	TRBV6-4	TRBJ1-2	15	TGTGCCAGCAGCGTCGAGCCAACACAGGGGTATGGCTACACCTTC	CASSVEPTQGYGYTF
TRBD2	few	TRBV7-2	TRBJ2-7	14	TGTGCCAGCAGCTTCCTAGCGGGGGGGCGCGAGCAGTACTTC	CASSFLAGGREQYF
-	-	TRBV9	TRBJ1-5	13	TGTGCCAGCAGCGTAGATCCACTACAGCCCCAGCATTTT	CASSVDPLQPQHF
-	-	TRBV3-1/TRBV3-2	TRBJ2-3	15	TGTGCCAGCAGCCATCGTGGGCGAAACACAGATACGCAGTATTTT	CASSHRGRNTDTQYF
-	-	TRBV7-8	TRBJ1-5	15	TGTGCCAGCAGCTCCCCCCTACAGGGTCGACAGCCCCAGCATTTT	CASSSPLQGRQPQHF
TRBD2	-	TRBV10-2	TRBJ2-2	16	TGCGCCAGCAGTGACATTCGGGGGGCGAACACCGGGGAGCTGTTTTTT	CASSDIRGANTGELFF
-	-	TRBV19	TRBJ1-6	16	TGTGCCAGTAGTATACTCGGGAGCTCCTATAATTCACCCCTCCACTTT	CASSILGSSYNSPLHF
-	-	TRBV18	TRBJ1-2	13	TGTGCCAGCTCACTCTCAGGGTCCTATGGCTACACCTTC	CASSLSGSYGYTF
-	-	TRBV10-3	TRBJ2-3	15	TGTGCCATCGGCCCTCAGGGGGGCCCGACAGATACGCAGTATTTT	CAIGPQGGPTDTQYF
-	-	TRBV12-3/TRBV12-4	TRBJ1-1	11	TGTGCCAGCAGTTCTGCTATGGTGGCTTTCTTT	CASSSAMVAFF
-	-	TRBV28	TRBJ1-2	15	TGTGCCAGCAGTTTTGTGTTCGTGGGGAGCTATGGCTACACCTTC	CASSFVFVGSYGYTF
-	-	TRBV3-1/TRBV3-2	TRBJ1-3	14	TGTGCCAGCAGCCAAACTAACTCTGGAAACACCATATATTTT	CASSQTNSGNTIYF
-	-	TRBV6-5	TRBJ1-1	13	TGTGCCAGCAGTCGTATTAACAACCCTGAAGCTTTCTTT	CASSRINNPEAFF
TRBD1	-	TRBV27	TRBJ1-2	14	TGTGCCAGCAGTTACGGACAGGCAAGCTATGGCTACACCTTC	CASSYGQASYGYTF
-	-	TRBV7-9	TRBJ2-3	14	TGTGCCAGCAGCCCCCACTCCTCCACAGATACGCAGTATTTT	CASSPHSSTDTQYF
TRBD2	-	TRBV13	TRBJ2-1	17	TGTGCCAGCAGCTTGACTAGCGGGGGCAGATCCTACAATGAGCAGTTCTTC	CASSLTSGGRSYNEQFF
-	-	TRBV4-3	TRBJ1-1	15	TGCGCCAGCAGCCCGAACCGCGGACTATTCACTGAAGCTTTCTTT	CASSPNRGLFTEAFF
-	-	TRBV18	TRBJ1-4	15	TGTGCCAGCTCGCAAACAGGAGCTGCTAATGAAAAACTGTTTTTT	CASSQTGAANEKLFF
-	-	TRBV6-5	TRBJ1-2	15	TGTGCCAGCAGTATTAGGACAGCACTTAACTATGGCTACACCTTC	CASSIRTALNYGYTF
TRBD1	-	TRBV7-9	TRBJ1-3	18	TGTGCCAGCAGCAGACTTACCGGGACAGGGGAGGTTGGAAACACCATATATTTT	CASSRLTGTGEVGNTIYF
-	-	TRBV27	TRBJ2-1	15	TGTGCCAGCACCTTTGGGGCAGATTCCTACAATGAGCAGTTCTTC	CASTFGADSYNEQFF
-	-	TRBV5-1	TRBJ1-4	15	TGCGCCAGCAGCCCCCGTGGAGATTCCAATGAAAAACTGTTTTTT	CASSPRGDSNEKLFF
TRBD1	-	TRBV5-1	TRBJ1-1	14	TGCGCCAGCAGCGACCCACAGGGGGCAGATGAAGCTTTCTTT	CASSDPQGADEAFF
-	-	TRBV7-2	TRBJ2-1	15	TGTGCCAGCAGCTTGGGGGGAGGAGGGACCCCGGAGCAGTTCTTC	CASSLGGGGTPEQFF
-	-	TRBV11-2	TRBJ1-1	17	TGTGCCAGCAGCCCTAAGCCCGGTTCGAGGGTGAGCACTGAAGCTTTCTTT	CASSPKPGSRVSTEAFF